Listed below are T cell receptor beta chains from one sample, sequenced in a study of T cell clonotyping in hematopoietic cell transplantation. The protocol was immunoSEQ multiplex PCR, while the TCRdb copy is restricted to in-frame clones and leaves out a portion. The sample has approximately 650 clones, roughly 95% seen once. The material sequenced was peripheral blood mononuclear cells, taken before stem cell transplant. Receptor source: a woman aged 35 to 49 with acute myeloid leukemia. Some clones in this sample may be carry-over from other donors' samples. CDR3s leave out the opening cysteine and the closing phenylalanine or tryptophan. D genes are given only for firm matches.

v_call	d_call	j_call	cdr3_aa
TRBV19	.	TRBJ1-4	ASRPRTTNEKLF
TRBV7-2	TRBD2	TRBJ2-1	ASSTSLAGAVEQF
TRBV29-1	.	TRBJ2-6	SVASLANVLT
TRBV18	.	TRBJ2-3	ASSPDYLTDTQY
TRBV6-6	TRBD1	TRBJ2-7	ASTGRGTVYEQY
TRBV6-1	.	TRBJ2-7	ASRSMAEQY
TRBV28	TRBD1	TRBJ2-7	ASSRGGLEQY
TRBV21-1	.	TRBJ1-4	ASSKARDRVVKLF
TRBV28	.	TRBJ2-3	ASSLPATDTQY
TRBV11-2	.	TRBJ2-2	ASSLSNTGELF
TRBV6-5	TRBD1	TRBJ1-1	ASSLGQLFTEAF
TRBV28	TRBD1	TRBJ2-7	ASSSPGGGQGRLYEQY
TRBV5-1	TRBD1	TRBJ2-7	ASGIPDRVAEQY
TRBV29-1	.	TRBJ1-2	SAEDIRAWGYT
TRBV7-2	.	TRBJ1-1	ASSLAGANTEAF
TRBV27	.	TRBJ2-7	ASSSVGYEQY
TRBV15	.	TRBJ1-6	ATSRDLQGNSPLH
TRBV9	TRBD1	TRBJ1-2	ASSAPRDRVNYGYT
TRBV6-6	.	TRBJ2-5	ASRKGYSQETQY
TRBV5-1	.	TRBJ1-2	ASSLDGQPNYGYT
TRBV19	TRBD1	TRBJ1-1	ASKTGGNTEAF
TRBV2	.	TRBJ2-7	ASGGTFSYEQY
TRBV29-1	.	TRBJ2-1	SVKGGDSYNEQF
TRBV30	.	TRBJ1-2	AWSLSRAYGYT
TRBV2	.	TRBJ2-3	ASSSLADTQY
TRBV11-2	.	TRBJ1-2	ASSPWGGGYT
TRBV7-2	.	TRBJ1-2	ASSSSVGARGYT
TRBV9	.	TRBJ2-5	ASSVGASGGQETQY
TRBV2	.	TRBJ1-3	ASTEGGFSGNTIY
TRBV7-9	.	TRBJ2-7	ASSLESEQY
TRBV28	TRBD1	TRBJ1-1	ASSYPQGAHTEAF
TRBV19	.	TRBJ2-3	ASSIGHLGTDTQY
TRBV4-1	.	TRBJ2-7	ASSQDKDYEQY
TRBV27	TRBD2	TRBJ2-7	ASRRLAGYEQY
TRBV19	TRBD2	TRBJ2-1	ASGPGLAAYNEQF
TRBV6-5	TRBD1	TRBJ1-2	ASSPGGQGLYGYT
TRBV20-1	.	TRBJ2-7	SARDNYEQY
TRBV7-9	.	TRBJ1-2	ASSSESYT
TRBV5-6	.	TRBJ2-3	ASSLAMGGLYTDTQY
TRBV11-3	TRBD1	TRBJ1-4	ASSFRDRNDEKLF
TRBV1	.	TRBJ2-5	TSSQGAEQETQY
TRBV5-6	.	TRBJ2-4	ASSPPGAKNIQY
TRBV4-2	TRBD2	TRBJ2-3	ASSQDLAGRTDTQY
TRBV18	.	TRBJ1-5	ASSDQGYYQPQH
TRBV2	.	TRBJ2-2	ASSGGPTGELF
TRBV27	.	TRBJ1-3	ASSLSGRFSGNTIY
TRBV28	.	TRBJ2-1	ASSPLGAVGYNEQF
TRBV7-2	.	TRBJ2-5	ASSSSGETQY
TRBV27	.	TRBJ1-1	ASSFGTAAEAF
TRBV27	.	TRBJ2-7	ASSSGTAPLGEQY
TRBV11-2	.	TRBJ2-3	ASSMDWGNTDTQY
TRBV5-1	.	TRBJ2-7	ASKDSGYEQY
TRBV29-1	.	TRBJ2-2	SVEKSASNTGELF
TRBV6-1	.	TRBJ1-3	ASSLRSGNTIY
TRBV5-4	.	TRBJ1-1	ASSLTANTEAF
TRBV28	TRBD1	TRBJ1-2	ASSLLAGGDYGYT
TRBV4-1	TRBD2	TRBJ2-7	ASSPRERGYYEQY